The 24 T cell receptor beta chains listed next were all sequenced from one sample in a study of CD8+CD57+ T cells in acquired aplastic anemia. Genomic DNA acted as the template from which TCR beta VDJ combination and CDR3 sequence profiling were carried out. TCRdb analysed the reads with MiXCR anew, one entry per CDR3 protein. The sample contains about 400,000 distinct CDR3 sequences, under 80% of which appear only once. Sequencing was performed on sorted CD4+, CD8+, or CD8+CD57+ T cells (not recorded which) from PBMCs. The receptors were gathered from a human donor in good health, serving as a control.

In regard to this clonotype: Since the CDR3 does not end with the conserved phenylalanine or tryptophan, this likely comes from a read error. It is unclear where the CDR3 begins or ends on the DNA, so no DNA is shown, and the CDR3 is as TCRdb lists it. This sequence joins TRBV7-2 and TRBJ1-5; TRBD1, the D gene given by the table, was not confirmed from the DNA. The CDR3 length is 13 residues, termini included. The germline CDR1 and CDR2 sequences are SGHTA and FQGNSA. This CDR3 is CASSLWQGDNQHQ.

The chain employs TRBV6-2 or TRBV6-3 and TRBJ1-4; 7 bases align to TRBD1. The CDR3 covers 13 residues. Trimming removed 7 bases from V and 12 bases from J; junction bases left unmatched: 11. Germline V CDR1 and CDR2: MNHEY, SVGEGT. This CDR3 is CASTDRWLMELFF. The CDR3, as DNA: TGTGCCAGCACGGACAGGTGGTTGATGGAACTGTTTTTT.

Concerning this clonotype: The CDR3 end shows no conserved phenylalanine or tryptophan, and so a read error is likely. No DNA is shown, since the ends of the CDR3 on it are uncertain; the CDR3 is the one TCRdb lists. This chain connects TRBV7-2 to TRBJ1-2. Germline V lookup: CDR1 SGHTA, CDR2 FQGNSA. Counting both end residues, the CDR3 totals 13 amino acids. The CDR3 reads CASSVTPGLATTG.

In this sample, this clonotype turned up many times. The rearrangement joins TRBV16 to TRBJ1-1; D remains unclear. Germline V CDR1 and CDR2: KGHSY, FQNENV. This CDR3 contains 14 residues. Trimming stripped 0 bases from V and 6 bases from J, with 11 bases between. In DNA form, the CDR3 reads TGTGCCAGCAGCCAATCTAGGGTCTCCGCTGAAGCTTTCTTT. Protein: CASSQSRVSAEAFF. The variable domain in full, completed from reference TRBV16 and TRBJ1-1, reads GEEVAQTPKHLVRGEGQKAKLYCAPIKGHSYVFWYQQVLKNEFKFLISFQNENVFDETGMPKERFSAKCLPNSPCSLEIQATKLEDSAVYFCASSQSRVSAEAFFGQGTRLTVV.

V and J are TRBV9 and TRBJ2-6; D may be TRBD2 (5 bases). Germline V gives CDR1 SGDLS, CDR2 YYNGEE. This CDR3 is built from 15 residues. Between the trimmed V and J ends, which lost 3 bases and 2 bases, there was a span of 9 bases. The CDR3 DNA is TGTGCCAGCAGCGCCCACGGGGCTGGGGCCAACGTCCTGACTTTC. This translates into CASSAHGAGANVLTF.

The rearrangement uses TRBV6-2 or TRBV6-3 and TRBJ2-7; D remains unclear. The CDR3 is 14 amino acids. The V gene's germline CDR1 is MNHEY and CDR2 SVGEGT. Trimming removed 6 bases from V and 2 bases from J, with 14 bases in between. CDR3 coding DNA: TGTGCCAGCAGAGCGCCCGACATTACCTACGAGCAGTACTTC. Translated: CASRAPDITYEQYF.

The CDR3 DNA reads as TGTGCCAGCCGGTTATTCGGAACCGAGACATCTAACACCGGGGAGCTGTTTTTT. The encoded protein is CASRLFGTETSNTGELFF. The chain carries TRBV12-3 or TRBV12-4 and TRBJ2-2; D gene uncertain. V lost 8 bases and J 2 bases, leaving 24 bases between the germline ends. This CDR3 comprises 18 residues.

This clonotype was counted ten times or more. The chain combines TRBV5-1 with TRBJ2-5, with D tentatively TRBD2 (5 bases). The CDR3 contains 15 residues. Germline V gene data show CDR1 as SGHRS and CDR2 as YFSETQ. Trimming left V 2 bases short and J 1 base short, with 12 bases between. The DNA of the CDR3 is TGCGCCAGCAGCTTTGCCGGGGATCCCCAAGAGACCCAGTACTTC. It encodes CASSFAGDPQETQYF.

This clonotype turned up a few times. The gene calls are TRBV9 and TRBJ2-1; 9 positions match TRBD1. CDR3 length: 15 residues. The germline CDR1 and CDR2 sequences are SGDLS and YYNGEE. Trimming cost V 0 bases and J 9 bases; bases outside gene matches: 7. The CDR3 here is CASSVGGQGVTEQFF. DNA of the CDR3: TGTGCCAGCAGCGTAGGGGGACAGGGTGTCACTGAGCAGTTCTTC.

The chain employs TRBV5-1 and TRBJ2-3; a weak D match, TRBD1 (5 bases). Germline assignment: CDR1 SGHRS and CDR2 YFSETQ. The CDR3 is 13 residues long. The ends were cut back, 4 bases at V and 11 bases at J, with 17 bases in the middle. This CDR3 is CASSVTGSVMQYF. CDR3 bases: TGCGCCAGCAGCGTAACAGGATCGGTTATGCAGTATTTT.

The rearrangement links TRBV9 to TRBJ1-2; tentative D call: TRBD1 (5 bases). V lost 4 bases and J 8 bases, leaving 15 bases between the germline ends. The CDR3 runs to 13 residues. Germline V gene sequence: CDR1 SGDLS, CDR2 YYNGEE. CDR3 nucleotides: TGTGCCAGCAGCCCGGGGAGGGGACGAGGCTACACCTTC. Translating gives CASSPGRGRGYTF.

In the case of this clonotype: The final CDR3 position lacks the conserved phenylalanine or tryptophan, pointing to a likely read error. Because the CDR3's place on the DNA is in doubt, the DNA is left out and the CDR3 is given as listed by TCRdb. This chain links TRBV2 with TRBJ1-6; the table's D call TRBD1 went unverified against the DNA. The CDR3 length is 15 residues, termini included. From germline, CDR1 is SNHLY and CDR2 FYNNEI. CDR3 amino acids: CASSTYRDQPPHFGD.

This clonotype was seen once. Relative to the germline gene, one junction end is altered; a read error may explain this. The chain links TRBV5-4 to TRBJ1-1, with D uncertain. The CDR3 has 13 amino acids. From germline, CDR1 is SGHNT and CDR2 YYREEE (reference sequence). CDR3 sequence reads: CASSLVGGPEAFF. In nucleotides, the CDR3 is TGCGCCAGCAGCTTGGTAGGCGGGCCCGAAGCTTTCTTT.

In regard to this clonotype: A read error is possible here, since a much larger clone lies one base away. The chain employs TRBV6-5 and TRBJ1-1; D not resolved. Germline V gene data show CDR1 as MNHEY and CDR2 as SVGAGI. The V end lost 5 bases, the J end lost 1 base, and 11 bases lay between the germline ends. The CDR3 extends over 14 amino acids. CDR3 sequence (DNA): TGTGCCAGCAGTGAAACTCCCGGGAACACTGAAGCTTTCTTT. It translates to CASSETPGNTEAFF.

Ten or more counts support this clonotype. The chain employs TRBV24-1 and TRBJ2-1; no clear D. The germline V and J ends were trimmed by 5 bases and 1 base, with 11 bases remaining between them. This CDR3 comprises 15 residues. CDR1 is KGHDR and CDR2 is SFDVKD in the germline V gene. The DNA for the CDR3 is TGTGCCACCAGTGGAGGCCCCGGATCCTACAATGAGCAGTTCTTC. Translating it yields CATSGGPGSYNEQFF.

This clonotype was seen many times. It may be a read error: a sequence one base away is much more abundant. The chain carries TRBV19 and TRBJ1-5, with unresolved D. V was cut by 7 bases and J by 2 bases, with 15 bases left in between. Germline V gene data show CDR1 as LNHDA and CDR2 as SQIVND (reference sequence). The CDR3 loop spans 15 amino acids. The DNA for the CDR3 is TGTGCCAGTAAGAGGGAGTCGGCGGGCAATCAGCCCCAGCATTTT. This sequence encodes CASKRESAGNQPQHF.

In DNA, the CDR3 is TGTGCCACCAGCCGAGGGGCCCAAGGATCCTACGAGCAGTACTTC. This sequence encodes CATSRGAQGSYEQYF. The chain joins TRBV15 to TRBJ2-7; tentatively, D is TRBD1 or TRBD2 (5 bases each). V was trimmed by 5 bases and J by 1 base, leaving 15 bases between them. From germline, CDR1 is LNHNV and CDR2 YYDKDF (reference sequence). The CDR3 totals 15 residues.

The chain employs TRBV7-9 and TRBJ2-7, with D perhaps matching TRBD1 (6 bases). The CDR3 totals 15 residues. Trimming took off 5 bases at V and 0 bases at J, with 14 bases between the two ends. Germline V CDR1 and CDR2: SEHNR, FQNEAQ (reference sequence). The CDR3 protein is CASSNMRGNSYEQYF. The CDR3 nucleotides are TGTGCCAGCAGCAATATGAGGGGGAACTCCTACGAGCAGTACTTC. The entire variable domain, with the rest obtained from reference TRBV7-9 and TRBJ2-7, is as follows: DTGVSQNPRHKITKRGQNVTFRCDPISEHNRLYWYRQTLGQGPEFLTYFQNEAQLEKSRLLSDRFSAERPKGSFSTLEIQRTEQGDSAMYLCASSNMRGNSYEQYFGPGTRLTVT.

This clonotype was counted ten times or more. The chain's CDR3 is CASSLLPGDTEAFF. DNA for the CDR3: TGTGCCAGCAGCTTATTGCCCGGCGACACTGAAGCTTTCTTT. The chain is built from TRBV11-3 and TRBJ1-1; D is unclear. The germline gives CDR1 SGHNT, CDR2 YENEEA. The length of the CDR3 is 14 residues. The V end lost 2 bases, the J end lost 3 bases, and 10 bases lay between the germline ends.

On this clonotype itself: It may be a read error: a sequence one base away is much more abundant. This rearrangement joins TRBV10-3 to TRBJ2-5; D gene unclear. CDR3 length: 14 amino acids. V was shortened by 5 bases and J by 4 bases, with 14 bases between the two germline ends. Germline CDR1 and CDR2: ENHRY and SYGVKD. CDR3 DNA: TGTGCCATCAGTTACAGAAGCTCAGGAGAGACCCAGTACTTC. Protein sequence: CAISYRSSGETQYF.

This clonotype was seen only once. The germline gene is not matched at one end of the junction; a read error may be the cause. This chain links TRBV7-9 with TRBJ2-2; the D gene is possibly TRBD2 (6 bases). This CDR3 comprises 15 residues. Per the germline V gene, CDR1 is SEHNR and CDR2 is FQNEAQ (reference sequence). In nucleotides, the CDR3 is TGTGCCAGCAGCTTACGGCGGGGAGCAACCGAGGAGCTATTTTTT. The encoded protein is CASSLRRGATEELFF.

J is TRBJ2-7 and V is TRBV19; 7 nucleotides align to TRBD2. V lost 9 bases and J lost 1; bases outside the gene matches: 9. The CDR3 is 14 residues long. Looked up from germline, CDR1 is LNHDA and CDR2 is SQIVND (reference sequence). As DNA, the CDR3 is TGTGCCAGCAGCTTCGGGGGAGGGTCCTACGAGCAGTACTTC. It yields the protein CASSFGGGSYEQYF.

A remark on this clonotype: Mismatch with germline at one junction end may stem from a read error. V gene TRBV7-3 combines with J gene TRBJ2-3, with unresolved D. Germline lookup yields CDR1 SGHTA and CDR2 FQGTGA. CDR3 size: 14 residues. The CDR3 DNA is TGTGCCAGCAGCCGCGAGATAGGTCAGCCCCCGCATTTTTTT. Its translation: CASSREIGQPPHFF.

Regarding this clonotype: The DNA is left out, because the CDR3 cannot be placed on it with certainty; the CDR3 is given as TCRdb lists it. This chain uses TRBV7-6 with TRBJ1-5. Counting both end residues, the CDR3 totals 15 amino acids. Germline V gene lookup returns CDR1 SGHVS and CDR2 FNYEAQ. The CDR3 reads CASSSLDGEQYFGHF.